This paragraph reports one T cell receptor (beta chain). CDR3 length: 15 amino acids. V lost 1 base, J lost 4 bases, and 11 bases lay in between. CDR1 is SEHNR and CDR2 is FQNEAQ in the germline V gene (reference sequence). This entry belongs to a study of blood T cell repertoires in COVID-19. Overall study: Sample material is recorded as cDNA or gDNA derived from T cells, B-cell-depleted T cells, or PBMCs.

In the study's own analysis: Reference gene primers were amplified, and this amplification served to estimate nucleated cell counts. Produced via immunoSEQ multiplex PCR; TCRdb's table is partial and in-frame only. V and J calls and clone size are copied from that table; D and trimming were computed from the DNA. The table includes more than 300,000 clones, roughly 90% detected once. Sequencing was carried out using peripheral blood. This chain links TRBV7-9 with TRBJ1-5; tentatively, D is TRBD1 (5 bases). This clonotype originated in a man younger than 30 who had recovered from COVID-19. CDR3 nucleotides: TGTGCCAGCAGCTTAGGCCAGGGTGTAAATCAGCCCCAGCATTTT. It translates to CASSLGQGVNQPQHF.